The 31 T cell receptor beta chains given below trace back to one sample, sequenced in a study of T-cell memory formation after mild COVID-19. In TCRdb, the 5' RACE reads were re-called with MiXCR into one record per CDR3 protein. The profile shows about 140,000 distinct CDR3 sequences, about 14% of them singletons. Sequenced sample: PBMCs or a T cell subset sorted from them (not recorded which). The origin of the receptors is an adult woman who had mild COVID-19 (a few samples of this study predate the infection). Cell type and time point are not known.

This chain links TRBV9 with TRBJ2-1; D remains unclear. Trimming took 0 bases from V and 0 from J, leaving 7 bases between them. Germline CDR1 is SGDLS and CDR2 is YYNGEE. The CDR3 has 15 amino acids. The CDR3 region is CASSVEPLSYNEQFF. As DNA, the CDR3 is TGTGCCAGCAGCGTAGAGCCCCTCTCCTACAATGAGCAGTTCTTC.

This clonotype was found a few times. The CDR3 is CASSPPDGTASNEQFF. The CDR3 bases are TGTGCCAGCAGCCCGCCGGACGGGACAGCTTCAAATGAGCAGTTCTTC. The chain is built from TRBV12-3 or TRBV12-4 and TRBJ2-1, with 7 bases lining up with TRBD1. V lost 6 bases to trimming and J lost 7 bases; unmatched junction nucleotides: 15. This CDR3 spans 16 amino acids.

This clonotype has just a few counts. The chain links TRBV6-2 or TRBV6-3 to TRBJ2-7; 15 bases line up with TRBD2. The CDR3 totals 15 residues. The V gene end was trimmed by 6 bases and the J gene end by 9 bases; junction bases not matched to a gene: 9. CDR1 MNHEY and CDR2 SVGEGT come from the germline V gene. The DNA of the CDR3 is TGTGCCAGCAGACGGACTAGCGGGAGGGCCGGGGGGCAGTACTTC. Its translation: CASRRTSGRAGGQYF.

The sample holds many counts of this clonotype. This chain links TRBV11-1 with TRBJ2-2, with 7 bases identical to TRBD2. With V trimmed by 5 bases and J by 6 bases, 3 bases remained unmatched. Germline V gene data show CDR1 as SGHAT and CDR2 as FQDESV (reference sequence). The CDR3 has 13 residues. The CDR3 DNA reads as TGTGCCAGCAGCCCCCTAGCGGCCGGGGAGCTGTTTTTT. As protein: CASSPLAAGELFF.

This clonotype was picked up many times. The chain couples TRBV5-6 to TRBJ2-3; TRBD1 might be the D (5 bases). CDR1 is SGHDT, CDR2 YYEEEE, per germline. V lost 4 bases and J lost 1, with 19 bases in between. CDR3 size: 17 residues. The CDR3 reads CASSPGAPPAGTDTQYF. The CDR3 DNA follows: TGTGCCAGCAGCCCTGGGGCGCCTCCGGCTGGCACAGATACGCAGTATTTT.

This clonotype was observed a few times. The chain is built from TRBV7-3 and TRBJ2-2; 7 bases fit TRBD1. The length of the CDR3 is 13 residues. CDR1 SGHTA and CDR2 FQGTGA come from the germline V gene. The V gene end was trimmed by 5 bases and the J gene end by 6 bases; junction bases not matched to a gene: 3. CDR3 residues: CASSTGAAGELFF. CDR3 bases: TGTGCCAGCAGCACAGGGGCGGCCGGGGAGCTGTTTTTT.

This clonotype has a handful of counts. The V gene is TRBV9, the J gene TRBJ1-2; D unresolved. Trimming stripped 4 bases from V and 4 bases from J, with 11 bases between. CDR3 size: 13 residues. The germline CDR1 and CDR2 sequences are SGDLS and YYNGEE. For the CDR3, the DNA is TGTGCCAGCAGCAGGGCCAGAGGCTATGGCTACACCTTC. As protein: CASSRARGYGYTF.

Only a few counts were recorded for this clonotype. J is TRBJ1-3 and V is TRBV7-8, with 7 bases lining up with TRBD1. The germline V gene has CDR1 SGHVS and CDR2 FQNEAQ. This CDR3 is 12 amino acids long. Trimming cost V 3 bases and J 15 bases; bases outside gene matches: 8. The CDR3 DNA reads TGTGCCAGCAGCTTGAACAGGGGCATCCCATATTTT. Translated: CASSLNRGIPYF.

The chain couples TRBV7-7 to TRBJ2-5, with D possibly matching TRBD2 (6 bases). Germline V gene lookup returns CDR1 SSHAT and CDR2 FNYEAQ (reference sequence). Trimming shortened V by 2 bases and J by 5 bases, and 15 bases separated the two germline ends. The CDR3 loop spans 15 amino acids. The CDR3 coding sequence is TGTGCCAGCAGCTTAACGGGACTCAGTAGGGAGACCCAGTACTTC. As protein: CASSLTGLSRETQYF.

This clonotype was observed a few times. The rearrangement uses TRBV20-1 and TRBJ2-7, with a tentative D call TRBD1 (7 bases). Trimming took off 6 bases at V and 0 bases at J, with 21 bases between the two ends. Germline CDR1 reads DFQATT; CDR2 reads SNEGSKA (reference sequence). This CDR3 is built from 16 residues. The CDR3 DNA reads as TGCAGTGCCACTAGCTCCCTCCGGGACAGCTCCTACGAGCAGTACTTC. Its protein is CSATSSLRDSSYEQYF.

This chain connects TRBV12-3 or TRBV12-4 to TRBJ1-1; the D is unclear. The germline V and J ends were trimmed by 5 bases and 0 bases, with 19 bases remaining between them. This CDR3 spans 17 amino acids. This CDR3 reads CASSPRELWFMNTEAFF. The CDR3, as DNA: TGTGCCAGCAGTCCCCGGGAGCTATGGTTCATGAACACTGAAGCTTTCTTT.

V is TRBV6-5 and J is TRBJ2-1; D is uncertain. Germline CDR1 and CDR2: MNHEY and SVGAGI. V lost 6 bases and J 6 bases, leaving 15 bases between the germline ends. The CDR3 spans 14 residues. CDR3 sequence reads: CASSLRTTFNEQFF. Here the CDR3 DNA reads TGTGCCAGCAGCCTCCGCACGACCTTCAATGAGCAGTTCTTC.

The V gene is TRBV5-1, the J gene TRBJ2-2, with 7 bases that match TRBD2. V dropped 4 bases and J dropped 2; count of bases not matched to a gene: 8. CDR1 is SGHRS and CDR2 is YFSETQ in the germline V gene. The CDR3 sequence is 16 residues long. The CDR3 protein is CASSRGTSANTGELFF. In DNA form, the CDR3 reads TGCGCCAGCAGCAGAGGAACTAGCGCCAACACCGGGGAGCTGTTTTTT.

A few counts support this clonotype. The rearrangement uses TRBV5-6 and TRBJ1-6, with D tentatively TRBD1 (5 bases). Trimming removed 1 base from V and 5 bases from J, with 7 bases in between. Germline V gene lookup returns CDR1 SGHDT and CDR2 YYEEEE. The CDR3 is 14 amino acids. This CDR3 is CASSLSRDNSPLHF. The CDR3 bases are TGTGCCAGCAGCTTGAGCAGGGATAATTCACCCCTCCACTTT.

This clonotype has more than one count but fewer than ten. The chain links TRBV12-3 or TRBV12-4 to TRBJ1-1; the D gene is possibly TRBD1 (5 bases). The CDR3 totals 14 residues. The V and J ends lost 6 bases and 1 base respectively, with 12 bases between them. Written as DNA, the CDR3 is TGTGCCAGCAGCCCCGGCGACAGGAACACTGAAGCTTTCTTT. Translated, it gives CASSPGDRNTEAFF.

This clonotype was seen ten or more times. The chain employs TRBV7-9 and TRBJ2-5, with D maybe TRBD1 (6 bases). The length of the CDR3 is 14 residues. The V end lost 2 bases, the J end lost 3 bases, and 10 bases lay between the germline ends. Germline CDR1 reads SEHNR; CDR2 reads FQNEAQ (reference sequence). The chain's CDR3 is CASSLQGSEETQYF. DNA of the CDR3: TGTGCCAGCAGCTTACAGGGGAGCGAAGAGACCCAGTACTTC.

The V and J genes are TRBV3-1 and TRBJ1-3, with D perhaps TRBD1 (6 bases). Trimming left V 3 bases short and J 2 bases short, with 11 bases between. CDR1 is LGHDT and CDR2 is YNNKEL in the germline V gene (reference sequence). This CDR3 has 15 residues. CDR3 residues: CASSHGTLPGNTIYF. The CDR3 DNA sequence: TGTGCCAGCAGCCACGGGACACTTCCTGGAAACACCATATATTTT.

The chain couples TRBV3-1 to TRBJ2-5; 8 nucleotides align to TRBD1. Trimming cost V 0 bases and J 4 bases; bases outside gene matches: 10. This CDR3 has 17 residues. Germline V gives CDR1 LGHDT, CDR2 YNNKEL (reference sequence). CDR3 DNA sequence: TGTGCCAGCAGCCAAGATCCTGCCAGGGGGCGCGGAGAGACCCAGTACTTC. Protein: CASSQDPARGRGETQYF.

CDR3 nucleotides: TGTGCCAGTAGTATGACAGGGGATGGCTACACCTTC. This codes for CASSMTGDGYTF. The chain recombines TRBV19 with TRBJ1-2; TRBD1 agrees at 8 bases. With 3 bases clipped from V and 6 bases from J, the junction kept 0 bases outside the gene matches. CDR1 LNHDA and CDR2 SQIVND come from the germline V gene (reference sequence). This CDR3 comprises 12 residues.

This clonotype was seen a few times. The rearrangement uses TRBV12-3 or TRBV12-4 and TRBJ2-3; tentatively, D is TRBD1 (6 bases). V was trimmed by 6 bases and J by 10 bases, leaving 17 bases between them. The CDR3 has 13 amino acids. CDR3 bases: TGTGCCAGCAGAACATCTACAGGGTCGGCGCAGTATTTT. This codes for CASRTSTGSAQYF.

This clonotype occurred a few times. The chain links TRBV6-6 to TRBJ2-5; D not resolved. The CDR3 length is 12 residues. Deletions cut 10 bases from V and 5 bases from J, with 14 bases between. Germline CDR1 MNHNY, CDR2 SVGAGI (reference sequence). CDR3 DNA: TGTGCCACTTCTTCCGGGCGGGAGACCCAGTACTTC. It encodes CATSSGRETQYF.

This clonotype was recorded at least ten times. The chain employs TRBV5-1 and TRBJ1-1; D is unclear. The CDR3 is 12 amino acids. Per germline, CDR1 SGHRS and CDR2 YFSETQ. Trimming took off 3 bases at V and 7 bases at J, with 10 bases between the two ends. The CDR3 nucleotides are TGCGCCAGCAGCTCCAGTGGGAGTGAAGCTTTCTTT. It specifies CASSSSGSEAFF.

The chain recombines TRBV30 with TRBJ2-3; D unresolved. Trimming took 3 bases from V and 0 from J, leaving 16 bases between them. This CDR3 is built from 16 residues. Germline CDR1 is GTSNPN and CDR2 is SVGIG (reference sequence). The CDR3 is CAWSIGRRASTDTQYF. CDR3 coding DNA: TGTGCCTGGAGCATAGGACGGCGAGCTAGCACAGATACGCAGTATTTT.

The chain is built from TRBV4-3 and TRBJ2-5; TRBD2 matches 12 bases. The germline V gene has CDR1 LGHNA and CDR2 YSLEER. With 4 bases clipped from V and 6 bases from J, the junction kept 30 bases outside the gene matches. The CDR3 runs to 23 residues. The CDR3 spells CASSLFLRPPSSSGRAVVKTQYF. The CDR3 nucleotides are TGCGCCAGCAGCCTTTTCCTTCGGCCCCCGTCGTCTAGCGGGAGGGCCGTGGTGAAGACCCAGTACTTC.

This clonotype was picked up a small number of times. The V gene is TRBV20-1, the J gene TRBJ1-1; D is ambiguous. With 5 bases removed from V and 3 bases from J, the gap between germline ends came to 22 bases. Germline lookup yields CDR1 DFQATT and CDR2 SNEGSKA (reference sequence). This CDR3 has 16 amino acids. The CDR3 here is CSAADPGRARDTEAFF. CDR3 DNA: TGCAGTGCTGCCGACCCGGGTCGTGCGAGGGACACTGAAGCTTTCTTT.

This chain joins TRBV29-1 and TRBJ2-3; D unresolved. Germline CDR1 reads SQVTM; CDR2 reads ANQGSEA. The CDR3 totals 12 residues. The V end lost 0 bases, the J end lost 5 bases, and 6 bases lay between the germline ends. CDR3: CSVEDRLDTQYF. CDR3 bases: TGCAGCGTTGAAGATCGGTTAGATACGCAGTATTTT.

The DNA of the CDR3 is TGTGCCAGCAGTTTATGGGGGGGAATCTTCATGAACACTGAAGCTTTCTTT. Translated, it gives CASSLWGGIFMNTEAFF. The V and J genes are TRBV27 and TRBJ1-1, with D perhaps matching TRBD1 (5 bases). The germline V gene has CDR1 MNHEY and CDR2 SMNVEV (reference sequence). This CDR3 is built from 17 residues. V lost 1 base to trimming and J lost 0 bases, with 15 bases between them.

This clonotype was found many times. This rearrangement joins TRBV20-1 to TRBJ2-1; D is possibly TRBD1 (6 bases). CDR1 is DFQATT, CDR2 SNEGSKA, per germline (reference sequence). The CDR3 has 13 residues. CDR3 sequence: CRADRSSYNEQFF. CDR3 in DNA: TGCAGGGCAGACAGGAGCTCCTACAATGAGCAGTTCTTC.

This clonotype was picked up a small number of times. V gene TRBV5-1 combines with J gene TRBJ2-1; 10 bases map to TRBD2. Germline V gene lookup returns CDR1 SGHRS and CDR2 YFSETQ. The CDR3 covers 16 residues. V shed 0 bases and J 5 bases; nucleotides not matched to a gene: 5. The CDR3 DNA is TGCGCCAGCAGCTTGGCCCCTAGCGGGGGAGACAATGAGCAGTTCTTC. It yields the protein CASSLAPSGGDNEQFF.

The chain couples TRBV7-8 to TRBJ1-2; possible D gene TRBD1, 5 bases. Germline V gene sequence: CDR1 SGHVS, CDR2 FQNEAQ. The V gene lost 1 base and the J gene lost 5 bases, with 14 bases spanning the gap. The CDR3 is 15 amino acids. The CDR3 nucleotides are TGTGCCAGCAGCTTAGAACACAGGCCGGAATATGGCTACACCTTC. Residues: CASSLEHRPEYGYTF.

V usage is TRBV14 and J usage is TRBJ2-7, with D perhaps TRBD1 (5 bases). V lost 4 bases and J lost 4, with 14 bases in between. This CDR3 contains 14 residues. Germline V gene sequence: CDR1 SGHDN, CDR2 FVKESK. CDR3 nucleotide sequence: TGTGCCAGCAGCCTCATGCAGGGTAATTACGAGCAGTACTTC. Amino acid sequence: CASSLMQGNYEQYF.